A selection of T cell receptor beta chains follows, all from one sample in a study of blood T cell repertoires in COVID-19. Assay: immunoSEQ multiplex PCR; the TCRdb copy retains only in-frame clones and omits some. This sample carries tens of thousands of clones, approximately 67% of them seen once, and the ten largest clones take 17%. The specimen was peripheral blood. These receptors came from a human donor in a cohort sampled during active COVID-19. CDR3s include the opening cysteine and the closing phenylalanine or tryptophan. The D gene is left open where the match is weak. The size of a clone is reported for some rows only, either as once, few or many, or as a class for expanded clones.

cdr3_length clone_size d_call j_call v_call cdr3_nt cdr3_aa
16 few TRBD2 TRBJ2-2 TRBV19 TGTGCCAGTAGTATAGATTGGACTAGGTCAACCGGGGAGCTGTTTTTT CASSIDWTRSTGELFF
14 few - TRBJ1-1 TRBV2 TGTGCCAGCAGTGACCAGGGGAGAGGTCTCGTAGCTTTCTTT CASSDQGRGLVAFF
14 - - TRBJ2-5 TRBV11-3 TGTGCCAGCAGCTTAGTCGCTAGCGCGGAGACCCAGTACTTC CASSLVASAETQYF
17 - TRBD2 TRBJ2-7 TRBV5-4 TGTGCCAGCAGCCCAGCCGGGGGAGCGGGAGTCGCCTACGAGCAGTACTTC CASSPAGGAGVAYEQYF
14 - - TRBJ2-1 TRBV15 TGTGCCACCAGCGGATCGTGGCCAGGAATTTGGCAGTTCTTC CATSGSWPGIWQFF
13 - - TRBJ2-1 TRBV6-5 TGTGCCACCAGGGACATCGGATACAATGAGCAGTTCTTC CATRDIGYNEQFF
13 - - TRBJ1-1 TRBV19 TGTGCCAGTAGTCAGGAGGTCGGCACTGAAGCTTTCTTT CASSQEVGTEAFF
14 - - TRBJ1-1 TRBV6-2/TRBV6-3 TGTGCCAGCAGTTACTCTATAATGAACACTGAAGCTTTCTTT CASSYSIMNTEAFF
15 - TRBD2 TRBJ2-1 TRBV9 TGTGCCAGCAGTTTAGCGGGGAGTTCCTACAATGAGCAGTTCTTC CASSLAGSSYNEQFF
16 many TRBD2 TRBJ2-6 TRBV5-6 TGTGCCAGCAGCTTCACCGCGGGGGCTGGGGCCAACGTCCTGACTTTC CASSFTAGAGANVLTF
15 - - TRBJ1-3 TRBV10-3 TGTGCCATCACCGAATTAGAGAGCTCTGGAAACACCATATATTTT CAITELESSGNTIYF
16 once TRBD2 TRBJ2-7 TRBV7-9 TGTGCCAGCAGCTTACCGCTAGCGGGATCGTCCTACGAGCAGTACTTC CASSLPLAGSSYEQYF
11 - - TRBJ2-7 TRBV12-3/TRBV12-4 TGTGCCAGCAGCCCCCACTACGAGCAGTACTTC CASSPHYEQYF
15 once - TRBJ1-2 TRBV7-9 TGTGCCAGCAGCTTAGGTGAGGGCACCGGCTATGGCTACACCTTC CASSLGEGTGYGYTF
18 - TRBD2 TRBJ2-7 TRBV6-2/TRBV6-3 TGTGCCAGCAGTTACTTGAGCGGGAGGCCCGAAAGCTCCTACGAGCAGTACTTC CASSYLSGRPESSYEQYF
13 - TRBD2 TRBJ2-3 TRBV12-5 TGTGCTAGTGGCAGCGGGGACACAGATACGCAGTATTTT CASGSGDTDTQYF
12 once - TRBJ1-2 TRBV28 TGTGCCGCGGACAGCCTGGGCTATGGCTACACCTTC CAADSLGYGYTF
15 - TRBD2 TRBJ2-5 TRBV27 TGTGCCAGCAGAAAAAGCGGGGGACGGGGGGAGACCCAGTACTTC CASRKSGGRGETQYF
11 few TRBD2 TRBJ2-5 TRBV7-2 TGTGCCAGCGGACTAGCGGAGACCCAGTACTTC CASGLAETQYF
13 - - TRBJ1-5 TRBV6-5 TGTGCCAGCACTTCCAGGGGTGAACAGCCCCAGCATTTT CASTSRGEQPQHF
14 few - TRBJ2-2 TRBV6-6 TGTGCCAGCAGGGCCTCGGGAAGCGGCGGGGAGCTGTTTTTT CASRASGSGGELFF
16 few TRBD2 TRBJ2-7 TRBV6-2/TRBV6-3 TGTGCCAGCAGTTACACGCCCCTAGCGGGAGCCTACGAGCAGTACTTC CASSYTPLAGAYEQYF
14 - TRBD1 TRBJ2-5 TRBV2 TGTGCCAGCAGGGACAGGACGGCCCGAGGGACCCAGTACTTC CASRDRTARGTQYF
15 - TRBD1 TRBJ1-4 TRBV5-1 TGCGCCAGCAGCTTGGCCGGGACAGGGGATGAAAAACTGTTTTTT CASSLAGTGDEKLFF
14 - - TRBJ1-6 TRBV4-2 TGTGCCAGCACCCAAGACGCGGGACCCAACACCCTCCACTTT CASTQDAGPNTLHF
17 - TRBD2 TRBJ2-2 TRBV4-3 TGCGCCAGCAGCCAAGCGACTAGCGGGAGTAGGTCCGGGGAGCTGTTTTTT CASSQATSGSRSGELFF
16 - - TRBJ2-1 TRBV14 TGTGCCAGCAGCCAAGATGGGCCCAGGGACTACAATGAGCAGTTCTTC CASSQDGPRDYNEQFF
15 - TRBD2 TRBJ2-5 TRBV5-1 TGCGCCAGCAGTGTCCGGGAGGTCCCACAAGAGACCCAGTACTTC CASSVREVPQETQYF
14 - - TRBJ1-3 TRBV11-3 TGTGCCAGCAGTGACAGGTTATCTGGAAACACCATATATTTT CASSDRLSGNTIYF
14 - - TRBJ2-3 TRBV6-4 TGTGCCAGCAGTGACTCCCAGGGCACAGATACGCAGTATTTT CASSDSQGTDTQYF
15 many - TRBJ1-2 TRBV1 TGCACCAGCAGCCACTGGACAGAAGCTAACTATGGCTACACCTTC CTSSHWTEANYGYTF
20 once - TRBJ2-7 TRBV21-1 TGTGCCAGCAGCGCAAGAACTTACGGGACAGAAGAAAAGTCCTCCTACGAGCAGTACTTC CASSARTYGTEEKSSYEQYF
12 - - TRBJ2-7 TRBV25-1 TGTGCCAGCAGGACAGACTTTGGTCAGCAGTACTTC CASRTDFGQQYF
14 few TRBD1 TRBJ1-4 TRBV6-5 TGTGCCAGCAGTCTGACAGGGAACAATGAAAAACTGTTTTTT CASSLTGNNEKLFF
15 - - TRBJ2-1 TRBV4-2 TGTGCCAGCAGCCAAGGTGGGAGCTCCTACAATGAGCAGTTCTTC CASSQGGSSYNEQFF
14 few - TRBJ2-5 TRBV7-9 TGTGCCAGCAGCCTCACCTATGGGGGGGAGACCCAGTACTTC CASSLTYGGETQYF
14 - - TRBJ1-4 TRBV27 TGTGCCAGCAGTTTAAGATCCCGGCGGGAAAAACTGTTTTTT CASSLRSRREKLFF
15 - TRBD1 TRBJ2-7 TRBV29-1 TGCAGCGTTGAAGAAAAAGACAGGGGGTCCTACGAGCAGTACTTC CSVEEKDRGSYEQYF
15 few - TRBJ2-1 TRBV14 TGTGCCAGCAGCCAAGACATCGGGGGCTACAATGAGCAGTTCTTC CASSQDIGGYNEQFF
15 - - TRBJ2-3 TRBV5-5 TGTGCCAGCAGCTTGTACGGGGACAAAACAGATACGCAGTATTTT CASSLYGDKTDTQYF
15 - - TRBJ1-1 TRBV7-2 TGTGCCAGCAGCTCGTTTTCAGGACAGAGAACTGAAGCTTTCTTT CASSSFSGQRTEAFF
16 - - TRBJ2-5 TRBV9 TGTGCCAGCAGCCCTGGTATAGCGGAACACCAAGAGACCCAGTACTTC CASSPGIAEHQETQYF
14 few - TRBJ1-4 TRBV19 TGTGCCAGTAGGGGGACTTACGGTTTTGAAAAACTGTTTTTT CASRGTYGFEKLFF
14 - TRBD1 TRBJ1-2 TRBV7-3 TGTGCCAGCAGCTCCGGGACAGTCATTGATGGCTACACCTTC CASSSGTVIDGYTF
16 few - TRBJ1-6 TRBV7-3 TGTGCCAGCAGCTTAAACGCGCAGACAGTGGGCGCACCCCTCCACTTT CASSLNAQTVGAPLHF
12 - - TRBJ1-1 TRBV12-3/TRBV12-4 TGTGCCAGCGCGGGCCTGAACACTGAGGCTTTCTTT CASAGLNTEAFF
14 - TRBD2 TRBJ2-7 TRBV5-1 TGCGCCAGCAGCGAACGGACTAGCTACCACGAGCAGTACTTC CASSERTSYHEQYF
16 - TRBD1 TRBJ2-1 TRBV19 TGTGCCAGTAATCCGTCGGGACAGGGGGCGCGTGGAGAGCAGTTCTTC CASNPSGQGARGEQFF
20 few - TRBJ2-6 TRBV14 TGTGCCAGCAGCCAAGTAGGCGGGTATCTTGAGGCCTCTGGGGCCAACGTCCTGACTTTC CASSQVGGYLEASGANVLTF
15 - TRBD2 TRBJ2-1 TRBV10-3 TGTGCCATCAGTGAGTCAAGGACTAGCGGGCACGAGCAGTTCTTC CAISESRTSGHEQFF
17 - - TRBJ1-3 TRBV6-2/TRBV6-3 TGTGCCAGCAGTTACTCGCCGGAGCCGAGCTCTGGAAACACCATATATTTT CASSYSPEPSSGNTIYF
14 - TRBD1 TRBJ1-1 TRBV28 TGTGCCAGCAGTTCGAGACAGGGGACGGCTGAAGCTTTCTTT CASSSRQGTAEAFF
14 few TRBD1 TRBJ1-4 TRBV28 TGTGCCAGCAGTTCCGGGACAGTTAATGAAAAACTGTTTTTT CASSSGTVNEKLFF
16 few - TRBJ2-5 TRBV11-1 TGTGCCAGCAGCTTAGAGGGGGGGACCAAAGAAGAGACCCAGTACTTC CASSLEGGTKEETQYF
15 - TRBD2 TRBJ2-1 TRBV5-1 TGCGCCAGCAGCTTGACTAGCGGGCAATACAATGAGCAGTTCTTC CASSLTSGQYNEQFF
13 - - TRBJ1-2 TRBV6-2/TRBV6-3 TGTGCCAGCAGTTACGGAGGGCCTGATGGCTACACCTTC CASSYGGPDGYTF
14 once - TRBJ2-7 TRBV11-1 TGTGCCAGCAGCTTATTTCGAGGCTCCTACGAGCAGTACTTC CASSLFRGSYEQYF
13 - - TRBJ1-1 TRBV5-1 TGCGCCAGCAGCCGACAACCGAACACTGAAGCTTTCTTT CASSRQPNTEAFF
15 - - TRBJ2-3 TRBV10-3 TGTGCCATCATGAGGGTACAGGGCACCGCGGATACGCAGTATTTT CAIMRVQGTADTQYF
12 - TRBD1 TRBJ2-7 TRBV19 TGTGCCAGTAGGGACAGGGCCTACGAGCAGTACTTC CASRDRAYEQYF